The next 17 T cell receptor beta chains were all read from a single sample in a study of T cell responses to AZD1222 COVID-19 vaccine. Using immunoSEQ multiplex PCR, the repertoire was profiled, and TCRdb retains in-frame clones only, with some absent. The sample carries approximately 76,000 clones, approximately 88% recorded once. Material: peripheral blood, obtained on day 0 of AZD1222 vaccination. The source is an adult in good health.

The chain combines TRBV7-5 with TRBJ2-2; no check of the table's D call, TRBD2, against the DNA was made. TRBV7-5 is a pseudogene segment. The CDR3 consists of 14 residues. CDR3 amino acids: CVRSLTGNTGELFF. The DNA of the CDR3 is TGTGTCAGAAGCTTAACGGGTAACACCGGGGAGCTGTTTTTT.

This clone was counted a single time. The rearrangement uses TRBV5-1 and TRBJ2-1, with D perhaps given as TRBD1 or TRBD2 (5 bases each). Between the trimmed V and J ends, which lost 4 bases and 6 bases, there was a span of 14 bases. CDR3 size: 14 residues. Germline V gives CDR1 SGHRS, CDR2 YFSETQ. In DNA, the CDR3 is TGCGCCAGCAGCCCCGGGACGGTCTCCAATGAGCAGTTCTTC. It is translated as CASSPGTVSNEQFF.

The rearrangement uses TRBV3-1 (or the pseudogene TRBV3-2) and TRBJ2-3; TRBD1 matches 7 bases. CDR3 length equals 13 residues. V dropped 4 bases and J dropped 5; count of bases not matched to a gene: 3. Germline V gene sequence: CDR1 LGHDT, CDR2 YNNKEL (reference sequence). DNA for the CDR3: TGTGCCAGCAGCCGCAACAGGGGAGATACGCAGTATTTT. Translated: CASSRNRGDTQYF.

CDR3 bases: TGCAGCGTGGCCGACAGGGATACGCAGTATTTT. Its translation: CSVADRDTQYF. This chain links TRBV29-1 with TRBJ2-3, with a tentative D call TRBD1 (6 bases). This CDR3 region has 11 residues. Trimming pared 6 bases from V and 6 bases from J, leaving 10 bases between. Germline CDR1 is SQVTM and CDR2 is ANQGSEA.

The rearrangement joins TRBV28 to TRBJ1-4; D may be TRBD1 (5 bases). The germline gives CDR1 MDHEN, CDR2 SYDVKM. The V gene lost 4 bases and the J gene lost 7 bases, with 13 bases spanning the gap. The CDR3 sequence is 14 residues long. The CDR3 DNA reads TGTGCCAGCAGTTCAGGGCAGGGTGGTGAAAAACTGTTTTTT. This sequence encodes CASSSGQGGEKLFF. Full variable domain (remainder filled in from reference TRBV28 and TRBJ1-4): DVKVTQSSRYLVKRTGEKVFLECVQDMDHENMFWYRQDPGLGLRLIYFSYDVKMKEKGDIPEGYSVSREKKERFSLILESASTNQTSMYLCASSSGQGGEKLFFGSGTQLSVL.

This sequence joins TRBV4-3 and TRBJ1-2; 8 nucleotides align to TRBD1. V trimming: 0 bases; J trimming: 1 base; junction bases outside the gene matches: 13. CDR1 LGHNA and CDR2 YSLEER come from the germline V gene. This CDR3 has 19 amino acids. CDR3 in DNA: TGCGCCAGCAGCCAAGATCGGGCCCCCGGGACAGGAAGTAACTATGGCTACACCTTC. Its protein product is CASSQDRAPGTGSNYGYTF.

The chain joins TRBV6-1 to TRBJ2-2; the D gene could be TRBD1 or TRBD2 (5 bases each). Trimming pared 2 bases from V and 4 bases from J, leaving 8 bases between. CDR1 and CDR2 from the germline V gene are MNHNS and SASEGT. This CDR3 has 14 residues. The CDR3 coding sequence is TGTGCCAGCAGTGAACGGGGCTTCACCGGGGAGCTGTTTTTT. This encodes CASSERGFTGELFF.

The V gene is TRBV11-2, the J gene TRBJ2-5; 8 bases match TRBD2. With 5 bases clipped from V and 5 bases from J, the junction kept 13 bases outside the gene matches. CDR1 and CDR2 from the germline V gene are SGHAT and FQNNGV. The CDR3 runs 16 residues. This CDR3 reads CASSLYAKREWETQYF. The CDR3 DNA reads TGTGCCAGCAGCCTTTATGCGAAGCGGGAGTGGGAGACCCAGTACTTC. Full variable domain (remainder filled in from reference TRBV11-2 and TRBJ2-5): EAGVAQSPRYKIIEKRQSVAFWCNPISGHATLYWYQQILGQGPKLLIQFQNNGVVDDSQLPKDRFSAERLKGVDSTLKIQPAKLEDSAVYLCASSLYAKREWETQYFGPGTRLLVL.

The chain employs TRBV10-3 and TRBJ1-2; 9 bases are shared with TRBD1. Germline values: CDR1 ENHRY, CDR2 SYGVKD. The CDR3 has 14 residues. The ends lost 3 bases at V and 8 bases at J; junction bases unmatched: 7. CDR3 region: CAISDRGQGWGYTF. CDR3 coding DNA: TGTGCCATCAGTGACCGCGGACAGGGGTGGGGCTACACCTTC.

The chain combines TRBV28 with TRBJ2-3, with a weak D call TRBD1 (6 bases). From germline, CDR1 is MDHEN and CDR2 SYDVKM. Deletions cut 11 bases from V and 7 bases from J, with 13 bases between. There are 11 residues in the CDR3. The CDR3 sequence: CAGRQGNTQYF. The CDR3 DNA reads TGTGCCGGACGCCAGGGGAATACGCAGTATTTT.

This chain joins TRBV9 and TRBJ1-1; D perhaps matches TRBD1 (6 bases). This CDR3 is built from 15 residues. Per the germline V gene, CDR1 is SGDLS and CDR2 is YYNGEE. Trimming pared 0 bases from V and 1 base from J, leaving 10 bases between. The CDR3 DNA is TGTGCCAGCAGCGTAGGAGGGGGTTCGAACACTGAAGCTTTCTTT. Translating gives CASSVGGGSNTEAFF.

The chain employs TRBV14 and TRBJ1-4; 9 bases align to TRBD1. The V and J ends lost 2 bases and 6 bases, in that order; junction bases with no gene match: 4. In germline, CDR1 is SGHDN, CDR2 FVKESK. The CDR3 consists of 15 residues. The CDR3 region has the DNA TGTGCCAGCAGCCAACCGGGACAGGGCCATGAAAAACTGTTTTTT. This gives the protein CASSQPGQGHEKLFF.

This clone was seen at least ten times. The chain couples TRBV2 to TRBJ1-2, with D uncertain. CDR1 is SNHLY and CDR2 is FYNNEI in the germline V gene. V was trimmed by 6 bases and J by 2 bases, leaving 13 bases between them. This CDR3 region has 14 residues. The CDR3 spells CASSVERLNYGYTF. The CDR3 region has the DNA TGTGCCAGCAGCGTCGAAAGACTCAACTATGGCTACACCTTC.

As DNA, the CDR3 is TGTGCCAGATCGAGAGCGGGGGGGAGCGACGAGCAGTACTTC. It yields the protein CARSRAGGSDEQYF. This chain links TRBV2 with TRBJ2-7; 10 positions match TRBD2. V was clipped by 9 bases and J by 5 bases; unmatched bases: 10. Germline V gene lookup returns CDR1 SNHLY and CDR2 FYNNEI. This CDR3 comprises 14 residues.

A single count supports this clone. The CDR3 sequence is CASSITATNFNEQFF. CDR3 sequence (DNA): TGTGCCAGTAGTATAACGGCTACCAACTTCAATGAGCAGTTCTTC. The gene calls are TRBV19 and TRBJ2-1; D is uncertain. V lost 2 bases and J 6 bases, leaving 14 bases between the germline ends. CDR1 is LNHDA and CDR2 is SQIVND in the germline V gene (reference sequence). The CDR3 runs to 15 residues.

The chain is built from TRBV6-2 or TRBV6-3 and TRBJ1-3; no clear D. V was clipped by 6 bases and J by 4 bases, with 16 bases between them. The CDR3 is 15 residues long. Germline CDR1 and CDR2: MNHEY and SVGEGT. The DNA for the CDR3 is TGTGCCAGCAGATACGGAGGGTTGACGGGAAACACCATATATTTT. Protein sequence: CASRYGGLTGNTIYF.

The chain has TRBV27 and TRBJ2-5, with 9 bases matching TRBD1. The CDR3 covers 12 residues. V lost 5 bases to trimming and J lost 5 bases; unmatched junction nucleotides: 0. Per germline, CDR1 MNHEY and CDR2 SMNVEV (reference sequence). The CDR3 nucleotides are TGTGCCAGCAGTACAGGGGGCGAGACCCAGTACTTC. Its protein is CASSTGGETQYF.